The present T cell receptor beta chain was sequenced within a study of early T cells in non-severe SARS-CoV-2 infection. Overall study context: Chains stayed unpaired after sequencing of bulk RNA from unsorted whole blood.

Notes on this clonotype: Antigen: not known.

Unique molecular identifiers (one per individual cDNA molecule) were attached. TCRdb independently ran MiXCR on the 5' RACE reads; one entry per CDR3 protein. This table holds 70,000 or so distinct CDR3 sequences, around 13% found once. Study-wide results and caveats: Reliance on VDJdb matching favored anti-spike CD8 responses; private and CD4 specificities were missed.

What was sequenced was whole blood. The source is an adult who was a healthcare worker with PCR-confirmed SARS-CoV-2 infection or an uninfected control (not recorded which).

The CDR3 nucleotides are TGTGCCAGCACCCCCCCCGGGGGGCAAGAGACCCAGTACTTC. This codes for CASTPPGGQETQYF. V usage is TRBV28 and J usage is TRBJ2-5; 7 positions agree with TRBD2. CDR3 length equals 14 residues. Germline V gene lookup returns CDR1 MDHEN and CDR2 SYDVKM. The V and J ends lost 7 bases and 2 bases, in that order; junction bases with no gene match: 7.